This T cell receptor (beta chain) derives from a study of T cell repertoires in aging, cancer and after chemotherapy. In the study overall: About 9 million TCR reads made up the full dataset.

A mixed TRB-A/B primer pool amplified rearranged TRB by multiplex touch-down PCR. TCRdb re-analysed the multiplex PCR reads in MiXCR, keeping a single row per CDR3 protein. The repertoire holds some 1,700 distinct CDR3 sequences, approximately 60% seen once, with 6% to 8% in the top ten. This clonotype was recorded a few times. No antigen is known for it. Study-wide findings and caveats: Untreated cancer patients had significantly lower blood TCR diversity than age-matched healthy donors. In each cancer cohort, median generation probability increased across chemotherapy, suggesting thymic output rebounded.

Peripheral blood genomic DNA, not sorted cells or RNA, was the template. The sequence was collected from a human donor with a solid tumor. What was sequenced was blood.

CDR3 DNA sequence: TGCAGTGCTAGAGATATTGTGGGATATGGCTACACCTTC. It codes for CSARDIVGYGYTF. V gene TRBV20-1 combines with J gene TRBJ1-2; no firm D call. The CDR3 length is 13 residues. Germline CDR1 reads DFQATT; CDR2 reads SNEGSKA (reference sequence). Trimming cost V 0 bases and J 5 bases, with 10 bases left between them.